The next 19 T cell receptor beta chains were all read from a single sample in a study of blood T cell repertoires in COVID-19. The repertoire was sequenced with immunoSEQ multiplex PCR; TCRdb's copy has only in-frame clones and lacks some. The sample includes 270,000 or so clones, less than 85% of them seen just once. Sequenced material: peripheral blood. The source of these receptors is a woman in her late teens or twenties with acute or convalescent COVID-19.

The chain is built from TRBV5-6 and TRBJ2-5, with D possibly matching TRBD1 (6 bases). Germline values: CDR1 SGHDT, CDR2 YYEEEE. V was shortened by 1 base and J by 0 bases, with 16 bases between the two germline ends. This CDR3 region has 17 residues. The CDR3 region is CASSLFAFRGHQETQYF. In nucleotides, the CDR3 is TGTGCCAGCAGCTTGTTTGCCTTCAGGGGACACCAAGAGACCCAGTACTTC.

The chain combines TRBV19 with TRBJ1-4; D is unresolved. The CDR3 has 13 amino acids. The ends were cut back, 3 bases at V and 8 bases at J, with 10 bases in the middle. CDR1 and CDR2 (germline): LNHDA, SQIVND (reference sequence). The CDR3 loop is CASSMVGYEKLFF. CDR3 DNA: TGTGCCAGTAGTATGGTCGGGTACGAAAAACTGTTTTTT.

V is TRBV5-1 and J is TRBJ2-5; 13 bases align to TRBD2. Trimming removed 4 bases from V and 2 bases from J; junction bases left unmatched: 8. The CDR3 is made up of 17 amino acids. Germline V gives CDR1 SGHRS, CDR2 YFSETQ. CDR3 coding DNA: TGCGCCAGCAGCCCAGGACTAGCGGGAGAGAGGCAAGAGACCCAGTACTTC. This translates into CASSPGLAGERQETQYF.

The V call is TRBV6-5, the J call TRBJ2-7; 8 bases fit TRBD2. CDR3 length equals 15 residues. Trimming took 4 bases from V and 5 from J; bases not matched to a gene: 10. CDR1 and CDR2 from the germline V gene are MNHEY and SVGAGI. The CDR3 nucleotides read TGTGCCAGCAGTTCTGCCGGGACTAGGGGGAACGAGCAGTACTTC. Amino acids: CASSSAGTRGNEQYF.

The chain joins TRBV6-6 to TRBJ1-2, with 7 bases aligning to TRBD1. Germline CDR1 reads MNHNY; CDR2 reads SVGAGI (reference sequence). The V segment lost 6 bases and the J segment 6 bases; nucleotides outside the gene matches: 4. This CDR3 contains 12 residues. This CDR3 reads CASRQGVDGYTF. The DNA for the CDR3 is TGTGCCAGCAGGCAGGGGGTCGATGGCTACACCTTC.

This chain joins TRBV4-3 and TRBJ2-3; possible D gene TRBD1, 6 bases. V dropped 3 bases and J dropped 3 bases, with 13 bases sitting between them. CDR3 length: 15 residues. The germline gives CDR1 LGHNA, CDR2 YSLEER. The CDR3: CASSQDQGWTDTQYF. CDR3 in DNA: TGCGCCAGCAGCCAGGACCAGGGGTGGACAGATACGCAGTATTTT.

The chain recombines TRBV4-2 with TRBJ1-1; D unresolved. The germline V gene encodes CDR1 LGHNA and CDR2 YNFKEQ. Trimming pared 0 bases from V and 4 bases from J, leaving 6 bases between. The CDR3 loop spans 13 amino acids. CDR3 residues: CASSQEPGTEAFF. CDR3 coding DNA: TGTGCCAGCAGCCAAGAACCGGGCACTGAAGCTTTCTTT.

The chain couples TRBV19 to TRBJ2-2; 7 nucleotides match TRBD2. The germline V gene has CDR1 LNHDA and CDR2 SQIVND (reference sequence). V lost 4 bases to trimming and J lost 2 bases; unmatched junction nucleotides: 4. The CDR3 runs 15 residues. CDR3 sequence: CASSTLAVNTGELFF. CDR3 DNA sequence: TGTGCCAGTAGTACGCTAGCGGTTAACACCGGGGAGCTGTTTTTT.

The gene calls are TRBV5-5 and TRBJ1-2; the D gene is possibly TRBD1 (5 bases). Germline loops: CDR1 SGHKS, CDR2 YYEKEE (reference sequence). The CDR3 sequence is 13 residues long. Trimming cost V 4 bases and J 4 bases, with 11 bases left between them. The CDR3 sequence is CASSPGQSYGYTF. CDR3 bases: TGTGCCAGCAGCCCTGGACAATCCTATGGCTACACCTTC.

V usage is TRBV7-9 and J usage is TRBJ2-3; 8 bases align to TRBD2. The CDR3 is 15 amino acids. The trim removed 2 bases at V and 2 bases at J, leaving 3 bases unmatched. Germline assignment: CDR1 SEHNR and CDR2 FQNEAQ (reference sequence). CDR3 region: CASSLLAGPTDTQYF. The CDR3 DNA reads as TGTGCCAGCAGCTTACTAGCGGGCCCCACAGATACGCAGTATTTT.

The chain uses TRBV19 and TRBJ2-2, with 7 bases identical to TRBD2. Germline values: CDR1 LNHDA, CDR2 SQIVND (reference sequence). This CDR3 is 17 amino acids long. V shed 0 bases and J 2 bases; nucleotides not matched to a gene: 6. The CDR3 coding sequence is TGTGCCAGTAGTATAGAAAGGCTAGCGGAAAACACCGGGGAGCTGTTTTTT. It is translated as CASSIERLAENTGELFF.

The V call is TRBV18, the J call TRBJ2-1; D is undetermined. This CDR3 has 15 residues. The ends were cut back, 1 base at V and 7 bases at J, with 14 bases in the middle. Looked up from germline, CDR1 is KGHSH and CDR2 is LQKENI. For the CDR3, the DNA is TGTGCCAGCTCACCACTCCCGTTCGGAGAGAATGAGCAGTTCTTC. Translation gives CASSPLPFGENEQFF.

V gene TRBV5-4 combines with J gene TRBJ2-7; 7 bases match TRBD2. J lost 0 bases, V lost 4 bases, and 10 bases had no gene match. The CDR3 contains 16 residues. The germline gives CDR1 SGHNT, CDR2 YYREEE (reference sequence). The CDR3 is CASSVGGRASSYEQYF. DNA for the CDR3: TGTGCCAGCAGCGTGGGTGGGAGGGCCAGCTCCTACGAGCAGTACTTC.

In its sample, this clone was seen a few times. The junction shows a germline mismatch at one end, possibly a read error. V is TRBV5-4 and J is TRBJ1-2; 7 bases map to TRBD1. There are 14 residues in the CDR3. CDR1 and CDR2 from the germline V gene are SGHNT and YYREEE (reference sequence). The CDR3 nucleotides are TGTGCCAGCAGCTCGTCCGGGACAGAAGAGGGTGCGGCCTTC. Its translation: CASSSSGTEEGAAF.

V is TRBV19 and J is TRBJ2-2; 8 bases match TRBD2. CDR1 is LNHDA and CDR2 is SQIVND in the germline V gene (reference sequence). This CDR3 contains 15 residues. The V gene end was trimmed by 7 bases and the J gene end by 5 bases; junction bases not matched to a gene: 9. CDR3 region: CASILGAGGTGELFF. CDR3 DNA sequence: TGTGCCAGTATTCTTGGGGCGGGAGGAACCGGGGAGCTGTTTTTT.

Comment on this clone: This sample includes further DNA sequences coding for the same CDR3. V usage is TRBV5-1 and J usage is TRBJ2-7, with TRBD1 identical over 9 bases. Per germline, CDR1 SGHRS and CDR2 YFSETQ. This CDR3 contains 14 residues. Trimming removed 3 bases from V and 1 base from J; junction bases left unmatched: 2. The CDR3 coding sequence is TGCGCCAGCAGCTGGGGACAGGGTTCCTACGAGCAGTACTTC. It translates to CASSWGQGSYEQYF.

This clone was seen a single time. V and J are TRBV15 and TRBJ2-7; no firm D call. V was trimmed by 0 bases and J by 0 bases, leaving 9 bases between them. The CDR3 contains 15 residues. From germline, CDR1 is LNHNV and CDR2 YYDKDF (reference sequence). CDR3 in amino acids: CATSRERVLSYEQYF. The CDR3 DNA reads TGTGCCACCAGCAGAGAACGGGTCCTCTCCTACGAGCAGTACTTC.

The V and J genes are TRBV7-2 and TRBJ1-1, with D maybe TRBD1 (5 bases). CDR1 and CDR2 (germline): SGHTA, FQGNSA. With 11 bases removed from V and 8 bases from J, the gap between germline ends came to 18 bases. This CDR3 spans 12 amino acids. CDR3 coding DNA: TGTGCCTCACGGGGAGGTCGGGGCGAAGCTTTCTTT. Protein sequence: CASRGGRGEAFF.

This clone was seen just once. This rearrangement joins TRBV11-2 to TRBJ2-7; possible D gene TRBD1, 6 bases. The CDR3 sequence is 15 residues long. Germline V gene data show CDR1 as SGHAT and CDR2 as FQNNGV. V gave up 1 base and J gave up 4 bases, with 14 bases separating them. The CDR3 here is CASSLAQGQPYEQYF. Here the CDR3 DNA reads TGTGCCAGCAGCTTAGCCCAGGGACAACCTTACGAGCAGTACTTC.